The entry below gives a single T cell receptor beta chain sequence along with its context. This CDR3 spans 16 amino acids. With V trimmed by 5 bases and J by 7 bases, 10 bases remained unmatched. Germline V lookup: CDR1 SGHAT, CDR2 FQNNGV. MiXCR, run by TCRdb on the PCR reads, gives a single entry per CDR3 protein. The top ten hold 0.78% of the sample, which has under 800,000 distinct CDR3 sequences, about 25% seen once. The sample comes from a study of molecular identifiers for immune sequencing clone quantification. This chain connects TRBV11-2 to TRBJ2-1, with 11 nucleotides matching TRBD1. Material for sequencing was naive CD8+ T cells from blood, with Jurkat cell RNA spiked in. Specified subset: FACS-sorted CD8+CD4-CCR7+CD45RA+ naive T cells. The sequence derives from a human donor in good health. Some libraries in this study had Jurkat cell RNA spiked in. This chain's CDR3 is CASSQSFGTGGNEQFF. DNA of the CDR3: TGTGCCAGCAGCCAAAGTTTTGGGACAGGGGGAAATGAGCAGTTCTTC.